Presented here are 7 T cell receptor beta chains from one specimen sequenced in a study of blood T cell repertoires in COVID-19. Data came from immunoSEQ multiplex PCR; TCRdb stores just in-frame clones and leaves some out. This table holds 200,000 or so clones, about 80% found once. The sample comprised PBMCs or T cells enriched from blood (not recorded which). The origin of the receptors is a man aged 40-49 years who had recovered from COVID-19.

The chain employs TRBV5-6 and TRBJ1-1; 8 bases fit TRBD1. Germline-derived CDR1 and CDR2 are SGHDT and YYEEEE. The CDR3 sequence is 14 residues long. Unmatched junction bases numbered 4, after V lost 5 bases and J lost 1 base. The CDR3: CASRKTGANTEAFF. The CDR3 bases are TGTGCCAGCAGGAAGACAGGGGCGAACACTGAAGCTTTCTTT.

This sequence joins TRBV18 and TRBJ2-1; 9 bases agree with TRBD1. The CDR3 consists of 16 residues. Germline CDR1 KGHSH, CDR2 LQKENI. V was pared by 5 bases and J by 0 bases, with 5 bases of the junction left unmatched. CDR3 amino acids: CASSAGTGSSYNEQFF. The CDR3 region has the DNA TGTGCCAGCTCAGCAGGGACAGGGAGCTCCTACAATGAGCAGTTCTTC.

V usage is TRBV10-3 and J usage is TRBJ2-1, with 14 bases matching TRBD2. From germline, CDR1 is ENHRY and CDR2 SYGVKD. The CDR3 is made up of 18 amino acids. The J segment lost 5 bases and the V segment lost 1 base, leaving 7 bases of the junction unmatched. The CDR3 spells CAISEWGPGLAGDNEQFF. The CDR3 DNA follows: TGTGCCATCAGTGAGTGGGGACCGGGACTAGCGGGGGACAATGAGCAGTTCTTC.

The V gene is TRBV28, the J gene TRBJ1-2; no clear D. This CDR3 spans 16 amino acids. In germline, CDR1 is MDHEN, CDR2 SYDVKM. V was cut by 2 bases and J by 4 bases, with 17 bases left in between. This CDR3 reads CASSLAGDETIYGYTF. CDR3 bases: TGTGCCAGCAGTTTAGCGGGCGACGAAACAATCTATGGCTACACCTTC.

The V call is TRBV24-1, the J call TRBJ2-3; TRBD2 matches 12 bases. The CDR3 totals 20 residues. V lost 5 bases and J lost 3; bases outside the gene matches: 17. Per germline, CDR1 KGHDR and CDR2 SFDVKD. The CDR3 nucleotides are TGTGCCACCAGTGGTAGGCTAGCGGGGGGGAGGGGAAGGCGGACAGATACGCAGTATTTT. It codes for CATSGRLAGGRGRRTDTQYF.

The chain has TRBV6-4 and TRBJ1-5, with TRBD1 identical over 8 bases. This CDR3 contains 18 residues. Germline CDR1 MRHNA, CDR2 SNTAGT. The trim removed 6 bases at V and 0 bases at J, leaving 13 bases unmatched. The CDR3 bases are TGTGCCAGCAGCTCCGGGACAGGACAAAACTATAGCAATCAGCCCCAGCATTTT. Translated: CASSSGTGQNYSNQPQHF.

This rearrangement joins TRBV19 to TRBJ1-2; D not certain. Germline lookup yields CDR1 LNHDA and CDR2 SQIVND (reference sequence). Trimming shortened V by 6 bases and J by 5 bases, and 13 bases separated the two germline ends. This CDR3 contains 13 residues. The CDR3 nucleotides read TGTGCCAGTAGGACGACGGCGGAGTATGGCTACACCTTC. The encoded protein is CASRTTAEYGYTF.